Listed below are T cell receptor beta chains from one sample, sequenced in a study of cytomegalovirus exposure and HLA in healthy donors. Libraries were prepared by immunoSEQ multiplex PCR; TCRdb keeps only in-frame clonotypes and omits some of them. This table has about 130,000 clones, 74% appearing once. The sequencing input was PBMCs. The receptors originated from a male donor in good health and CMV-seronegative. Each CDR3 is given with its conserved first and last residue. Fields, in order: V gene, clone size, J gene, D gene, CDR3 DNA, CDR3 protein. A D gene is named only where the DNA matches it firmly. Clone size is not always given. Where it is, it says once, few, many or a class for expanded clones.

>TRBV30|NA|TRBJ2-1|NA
TGTGCCTGGAGTTCTATATTAGGTGGTAGCGACAAACACAATGAGCAGTTCTTC
CAWSSILGGSDKHNEQFF
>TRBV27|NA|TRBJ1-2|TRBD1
TGTGCCAGCACCAAGACAGGGTCAAAGGACTATGGCTACACCTTC
CASTKTGSKDYGYTF
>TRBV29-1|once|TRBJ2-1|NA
TGCAACGTTGATCTGACAGTTAATGAGCAGTTCTTC
CNVDLTVNEQFF
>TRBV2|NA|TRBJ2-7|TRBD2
TGTGCTAGCTCAAAGGTAACTAGCGGCTACGAGCAGTACTTC
CASSKVTSGYEQYF
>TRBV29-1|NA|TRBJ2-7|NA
TGCAGCGTTCATGGGGGGGGGCAGGGTGGGACCTACGAGCAGTACTTC
CSVHGGGQGGTYEQYF
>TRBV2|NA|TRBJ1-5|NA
TGTGCCAGCAGAGAAAGACAGGCTAGGCCCCAGCATTTT
CASRERQARPQHF
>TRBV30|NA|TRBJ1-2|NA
TGTGCCTGGCAAGCGCGGAACTCTGGGGGCTACACCTTC
CAWQARNSGGYTF
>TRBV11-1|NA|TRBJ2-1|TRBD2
TGTGCCAGCAGCCTTAGCGGGAGAAATGAGCAGTTCTTC
CASSLSGRNEQFF
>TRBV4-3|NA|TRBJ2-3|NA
TGCGCCAGCAGCCAAGGGGCTAGCACAGATACGCAGTATTTT
CASSQGASTDTQYF
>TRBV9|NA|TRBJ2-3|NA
TGTGCCAGCTCAGTGGGGGCTGGCAAGGATACGCAGTATTTT
CASSVGAGKDTQYF
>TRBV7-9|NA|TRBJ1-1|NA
TGTGCCAGCAGCTTGGGCCGGTTGATCGACACTGAAGCTTTCTTT
CASSLGRLIDTEAFF
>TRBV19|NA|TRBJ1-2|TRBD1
TGTGCCAGTAGTATGCGGGGACAGGGAAGGTTAATCGGGGGCTACACCTTC
CASSMRGQGRLIGGYTF
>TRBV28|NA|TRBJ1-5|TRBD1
TGTGCCAGCAGTTTGTTTGGTGGACAGGGAGTGCAGCCCCAGCATTTT
CASSLFGGQGVQPQHF
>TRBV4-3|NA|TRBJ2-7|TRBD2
TGCGCCAGCAGCCAGACTAGCGGGAGAGTCTACGAGCAGTACTTC
CASSQTSGRVYEQYF
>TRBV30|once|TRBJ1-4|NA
TGTGCCTGGACCACAGGAAATGAAAAACTGTTTTTT
CAWTTGNEKLFF
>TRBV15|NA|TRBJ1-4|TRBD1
TGTGCCACCAGCAGAGTTTCCGGACAGGGGGCGGATGAAAAACTGTTTTTT
CATSRVSGQGADEKLFF
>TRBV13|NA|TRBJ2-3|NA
TGTGCCAGCAGCTTCCGGAGAGAAGATACGCAGTATTTT
CASSFRREDTQYF
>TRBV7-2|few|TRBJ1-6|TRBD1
TGTGCCAGCAGTCTTAACGGACAGGAAAGCTCCTATAATTCACCCCTCCACTTT
CASSLNGQESSYNSPLHF
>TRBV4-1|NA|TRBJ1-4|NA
TGCGCCAGCAGCCAGTGGCAGGGATCTAATGAAAAACTGTTTTTT
CASSQWQGSNEKLFF
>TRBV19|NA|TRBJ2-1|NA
TGTGCCAGTAGAGTGGCAGGGCCTTACAATGAGCAGTTCTTC
CASRVAGPYNEQFF
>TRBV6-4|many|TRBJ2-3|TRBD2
TGTGCCAGCAGTGACTCTAGCGGGGGCACAGATACGCAGTATTTT
CASSDSSGGTDTQYF
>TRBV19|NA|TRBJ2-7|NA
TGTGCCAGTAGTGCCACGGGACTGTCCTACGAGCAGTACTTC
CASSATGLSYEQYF
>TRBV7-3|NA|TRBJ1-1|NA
TGTGCCAGCAGCCCTCTCGGGACAAGGAACACTGAAGCTTTCTTT
CASSPLGTRNTEAFF
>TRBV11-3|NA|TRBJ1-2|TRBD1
TGTGCCAGCAGCTTACAATTCGGCCGGGACAGGGGTTGCCGCTACACCTTC
CASSLQFGRDRGCRYTF
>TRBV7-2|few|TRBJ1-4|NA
TGTGCCAGCAGCTATTGGGGGGGCTCTCGGGAAAAACTGTTTTTT
CASSYWGGSREKLFF
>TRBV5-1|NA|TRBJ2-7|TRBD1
TGCGCCAGCAGCTTGGCCGCCTCCGCAGGGGGAAAGGGCTACGAGCAGTACTTC
CASSLAASAGGKGYEQYF
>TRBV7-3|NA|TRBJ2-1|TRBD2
TGTGCCAGCAGCCCGTCATCTGCGGGGGGGCTGCCGGTAAATGAGCAGTTCTTC
CASSPSSAGGLPVNEQFF
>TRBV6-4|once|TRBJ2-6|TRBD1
TGTGACCATACAGGGGCCGGGGCCAACGTCCTGACTTTC
CDHTGAGANVLTF
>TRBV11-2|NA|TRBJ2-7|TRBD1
TGTGCCAGCAGCTTAGATGAGCACACCCGCGGACAGGGCGCTACCTACGAGCAGTACTTC
CASSLDEHTRGQGATYEQYF
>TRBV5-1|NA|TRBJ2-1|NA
TGCGCCAGCACCTTGCAAGTTGGGGCTTCCTACAATGAGCAGTTCTTC
CASTLQVGASYNEQFF
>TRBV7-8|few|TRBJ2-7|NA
TGTGCCAGTAGTCCCTACGAGCAGTACTTC
CASSPYEQYF
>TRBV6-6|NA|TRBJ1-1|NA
TGTGCCAGCAGTTCACCAGGCAACACTGAAGCTTTCTTT
CASSSPGNTEAFF
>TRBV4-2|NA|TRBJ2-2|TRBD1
TGTGCCAGCAGCCAAGATTTGGTCCGGGACAGGGGTTTCGGAGGGGAGCTGTTTTTT
CASSQDLVRDRGFGGELFF
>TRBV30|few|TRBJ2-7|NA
TGTGCCTGGAGTAAAACAGGGTTTGTCTACGAGCAGTACTTC
CAWSKTGFVYEQYF
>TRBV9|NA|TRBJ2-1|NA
TGTGCCAGCAGCTCAAGCACCGGGAGAGGTGATGAGCAGTTCTTC
CASSSSTGRGDEQFF
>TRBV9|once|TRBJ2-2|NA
TGTGCCAGCAGCGTAGGAGGAGGTACCGGGGAGCTGTTTTTT
CASSVGGGTGELFF
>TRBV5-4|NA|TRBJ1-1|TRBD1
TGTGCCAGCAGCTTGGCCCGGACAGGGGACCCATCTGAAGCTTTCTTT
CASSLARTGDPSEAFF
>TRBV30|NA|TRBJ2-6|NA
TGTACCTGGAGTGCGAGCTCTGGGGCCAACGTCCTGACTTTC
CTWSASSGANVLTF
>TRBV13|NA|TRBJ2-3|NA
TGTGCCAGCAGCTCACGAAACAGGGAGAGCACAGATACGCAGTATTTT
CASSSRNRESTDTQYF
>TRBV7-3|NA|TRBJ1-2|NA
TGTGCCAGCAGGGGAACAGGTAGTGGCGGCTACACCTTC
CASRGTGSGGYTF
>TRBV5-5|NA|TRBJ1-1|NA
TGTGCCAGCAGCCTTCAGGGGAACACTGAAGCTTTCTTT
CASSLQGNTEAFF
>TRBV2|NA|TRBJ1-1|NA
TGTGCCAGCAGTGTCGGGGAGGTCACTGAAGCTTTCTTT
CASSVGEVTEAFF
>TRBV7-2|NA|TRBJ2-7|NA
TGTGCCAGCAGCTTAACGGACGAGCAGTACTTC
CASSLTDEQYF
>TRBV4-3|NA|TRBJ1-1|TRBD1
TGCGCCAGCAGCCAAGCCCTGGGTGACAGGGCGAACACTGAAGCTTTCTTT
CASSQALGDRANTEAFF
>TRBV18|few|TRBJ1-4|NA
TGTGCCAGCTCACCTCCGTCCCCCCGGGGAGAAAAACTGTTTTTT
CASSPPSPRGEKLFF